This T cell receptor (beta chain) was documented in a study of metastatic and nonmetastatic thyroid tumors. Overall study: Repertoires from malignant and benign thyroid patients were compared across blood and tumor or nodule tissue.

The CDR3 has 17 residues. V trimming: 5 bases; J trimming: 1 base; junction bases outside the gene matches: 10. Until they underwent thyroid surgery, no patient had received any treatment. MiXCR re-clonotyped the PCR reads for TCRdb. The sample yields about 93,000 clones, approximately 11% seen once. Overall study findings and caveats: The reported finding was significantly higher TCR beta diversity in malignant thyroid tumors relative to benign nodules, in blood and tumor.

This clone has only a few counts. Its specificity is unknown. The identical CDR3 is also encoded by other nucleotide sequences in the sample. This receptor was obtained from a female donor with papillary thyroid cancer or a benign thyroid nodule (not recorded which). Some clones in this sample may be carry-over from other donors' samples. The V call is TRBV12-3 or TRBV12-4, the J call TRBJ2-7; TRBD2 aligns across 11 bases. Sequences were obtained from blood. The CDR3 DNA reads TGTGCCAGCAGTCCTGGTACTAGCGGGAGTTGGTCCTACGAGCAGTACTTC. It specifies CASSPGTSGSWSYEQYF.